Here is one T cell receptor (beta chain) with its context. The CDR3 totals 15 residues. Trimming cost V 5 bases and J 5 bases, with 18 bases left between them. Germline values: CDR1 SGHAT, CDR2 FQDESV (reference sequence). The source of the sample is a study of CD8 T cells in Susac syndrome. RNA amounts of about 0.5 to 1 ug underwent reverse transcription with random hexamers. TCRdb analysed the immunoSEQ multiplex PCR reads with MiXCR anew, one entry per CDR3 protein. The data contain some 100,000 distinct CDR3 sequences, around 92% of them seen just once; the ten biggest clones take up approximately 0.097%.

This sequence originates from a human donor with multiple sclerosis. The chain joins TRBV11-1 to TRBJ2-5, with D tentatively TRBD1 (6 bases). The sample was CD4+ T cells from PBMCs. CDR3 sequence reads: CASSVPGPGAETQYF. In nucleotides, the CDR3 is TGTGCCAGCAGCGTTCCGGGACCAGGGGCCGAGACCCAGTACTTC.